Listed here are 21 T cell receptor beta chains from one sample, sequenced in a study of blood T cell repertoires in COVID-19. Some clones are missing from TCRdb's copy, which holds only in-frame ones; the method was immunoSEQ multiplex PCR. The sample contains around 58,000 clones, around four fifths of which appear only once. The sequencing sample was made of peripheral blood. The receptors originated from a human donor in a cohort sampled during active COVID-19.

The chain employs TRBV6-6 and TRBJ2-3, with 9 bases identical to TRBD2. Looked up from germline, CDR1 is MNHNY and CDR2 is SVGAGI (reference sequence). V was clipped by 5 bases and J by 3 bases; unmatched bases: 6. This CDR3 comprises 15 residues. CDR3 amino acids: CASSRYSGGTDTQYF. DNA of the CDR3: TGTGCCAGCAGTCGGTATAGCGGGGGTACAGATACGCAGTATTTT.

V is TRBV24-1 and J is TRBJ2-2, with TRBD2 matching 10 bases. The length of the CDR3 is 17 residues. Germline CDR1 is KGHDR and CDR2 is SFDVKD. The J segment lost 4 bases and the V segment lost 5 bases, leaving 9 bases of the junction unmatched. CDR3 coding DNA: TGTGCCACCAGTGCTCCAGCGGGGGGGCCCGGCACCGGGGAGCTGTTTTTT. Its translation is CATSAPAGGPGTGELFF.

The chain links TRBV5-4 to TRBJ1-1; maybe TRBD1 (6 bases). Trimming took 6 bases from V and 4 from J, leaving 25 bases between them. The germline gives CDR1 SGHNT, CDR2 YYREEE (reference sequence). There are 17 residues in the CDR3. Here the CDR3 reads CASTPSRGGVLSTEAFF. Written as DNA, the CDR3 is TGTGCCAGCACCCCCTCAAGGGGGGGCGTGTTGAGCACTGAAGCTTTCTTT.

This rearrangement joins TRBV14 to TRBJ1-2; D gene uncertain. This CDR3 comprises 15 residues. V was clipped by 0 bases and J by 7 bases, with 15 bases between them. The germline V gene encodes CDR1 SGHDN and CDR2 FVKESK. In DNA form, the CDR3 reads TGTGCCAGCAGCCAAGAACTACACCCCTCGGGTGGCTACACCTTC. As protein: CASSQELHPSGGYTF.

J is TRBJ2-5 and V is TRBV6-2 or TRBV6-3; weak D call: TRBD2 (5 bases). Germline V gives CDR1 MNHEY, CDR2 SVGEGT. This CDR3 spans 14 amino acids. The germline V and J ends were trimmed by 6 bases and 5 bases, with 16 bases remaining between them. CDR3 in amino acids: CASSEGFVQETQYF. The CDR3 DNA reads TGTGCCAGCAGCGAGGGCTTCGTCCAGGAGACCCAGTACTTC.

The chain is built from TRBV29-1 and TRBJ2-1, with no clear D. V was cut by 8 bases and J by 0 bases, with 11 bases left in between. This CDR3 spans 13 amino acids. The germline CDR1 and CDR2 sequences are SQVTM and ANQGSEA. The CDR3 loop is CSFSSSSYNEQFF. CDR3 DNA sequence: TGCAGCTTTTCGTCCAGCTCCTACAATGAGCAGTTCTTC.

CDR3 loop: CASSTDRRVHEQYF. The CDR3 nucleotides read TGTGCCAGCAGCACCGACAGAAGGGTCCACGAGCAGTACTTC. The genes are TRBV6-5 and TRBJ2-7, with a possible D match to TRBD1 (5 bases). The CDR3 covers 14 residues. Trimming stripped 6 bases from V and 5 bases from J, with 17 bases between. Per germline, CDR1 MNHEY and CDR2 SVGAGI.

The J gene is TRBJ2-5, the V gene TRBV19; possibly TRBD2 for D (5 bases). Trimming removed 3 bases at V and 1 base at J, with 9 bases between. The CDR3 is 14 residues long. Germline V gives CDR1 LNHDA, CDR2 SQIVND (reference sequence). CDR3 in amino acids: CASSIDAGQETQYF. The DNA of the CDR3 is TGTGCCAGTAGTATTGACGCGGGCCAAGAGACCCAGTACTTC. Together with reference TRBV19 and TRBJ2-5, the CDR3 gives the full variable domain: DGGITQSPKYLFRKEGQNVTLSCEQNLNHDAMYWYRQDPGQGLRLIYYSQIVNDFQKGDIAEGYSVSREKKESFPLTVTSAQKNPTAFYLCASSIDAGQETQYFGPGTRLLVL.

The chain is built from TRBV11-3 and TRBJ2-3; the D is unclear. The ends were cut back, 5 bases at V and 2 bases at J, with 14 bases in the middle. The CDR3 is 15 amino acids. Germline lookup yields CDR1 SGHNT and CDR2 YENEEA. The CDR3 DNA sequence: TGTGCCAGCAGCCCCGACTCAAGAATCACAGATACGCAGTATTTT. Translated: CASSPDSRITDTQYF.

The gene calls are TRBV12-5 and TRBJ2-5, with 14 nucleotides matching TRBD2. CDR3 length: 18 amino acids. From germline, CDR1 is LGHNT and CDR2 FRNRAP. Losses at the gene ends were 5 bases for V and 4 bases for J; bases not matched to a gene: 12. The chain's CDR3 is CASGRQGRGTSGGETQYF. DNA for the CDR3: TGTGCTAGTGGTAGGCAGGGACGGGGGACTAGCGGGGGAGAGACCCAGTACTTC.

V usage is TRBV6-1 and J usage is TRBJ2-3, with TRBD2 matching 9 bases. The CDR3 has 15 residues. V shed 2 bases and J 4 bases; nucleotides not matched to a gene: 4. Germline-derived CDR1 and CDR2 are MNHNS and SASEGT. The CDR3 DNA sequence: TGTGCCAGCAGTGAAAGAGCGGGGGGTTCAGATACGCAGTATTTT. Translating gives CASSERAGGSDTQYF.

The rearrangement uses TRBV7-9 and TRBJ2-1; 8 positions match TRBD1. The ends lost 5 bases at V and 4 bases at J; junction bases unmatched: 7. CDR1 SEHNR and CDR2 FQNEAQ come from the germline V gene (reference sequence). The CDR3 consists of 15 residues. The DNA of the CDR3 is TGTGCCAGCAGCCCTAGACAGGGGATATACAATGAGCAGTTCTTC. Its translation is CASSPRQGIYNEQFF.

The chain couples TRBV29-1 to TRBJ1-2, with 8 bases identical to TRBD1. Germline values: CDR1 SQVTM, CDR2 ANQGSEA. V shed 5 bases, J shed 3 bases, and the junction held 5 bases outside the gene matches. The length of the CDR3 is 13 residues. The CDR3 coding sequence is TGCAGCGTTAGGACAGGGAGGGACTATGGCTACACCTTC. As protein: CSVRTGRDYGYTF.

The table lists this clone with a few counts. This chain links TRBV5-6 with TRBJ2-3; 8 bases map to TRBD1. Trimming removed 3 bases from V and 5 bases from J; junction bases left unmatched: 8. This CDR3 comprises 15 residues. The germline CDR1 and CDR2 sequences are SGHDT and YYEEEE. As DNA, the CDR3 is TGTGCCAGCAGCTGGGACAGGACCGGAATAGATACGCAGTATTTT. Its translation: CASSWDRTGIDTQYF. The whole variable domain, remainder taken from reference TRBV5-6 and TRBJ2-3, is DAGVTQSPTHLIKTRGQQVTLRCSPKSGHDTVSWYQQALGQGPQFIFQYYEEEERQRGNFPDRFSGHQFPNYSSELNVNALLLGDSALYLCASSWDRTGIDTQYFGPGTRLTVL.

This clone was counted a few times. The V call is TRBV6-6, the J call TRBJ2-2; D call uncertain. Germline values: CDR1 MNHNY, CDR2 SVGAGI (reference sequence). The CDR3 consists of 14 residues. The germline V and J ends were trimmed by 6 bases and 0 bases, with 8 bases remaining between them. The CDR3 nucleotides read TGTGCCAGCAGCTGGGCATCGAACACCGGGGAGCTGTTTTTT. Residues: CASSWASNTGELFF.

This rearrangement joins TRBV11-3 to TRBJ2-1; TRBD2 might be the D (6 bases). The CDR3 is 12 residues long. Trimming pared 5 bases from V and 8 bases from J, leaving 10 bases between. Germline V gene lookup returns CDR1 SGHNT and CDR2 YENEEA. CDR3 in amino acids: CASSGPGDEQFF. Here the CDR3 DNA reads TGTGCCAGCAGCGGACCGGGGGATGAGCAGTTCTTC.

This rearrangement joins TRBV9 to TRBJ1-1; D uncertain. V lost 1 base, J lost 0 bases, and 4 bases lay in between. CDR3 size: 13 residues. CDR1 and CDR2 from the germline V gene are SGDLS and YYNGEE. CDR3 nucleotides: TGTGCCAGCAGCGTATCGGTGAACACTGAAGCTTTCTTT. It encodes CASSVSVNTEAFF.

This rearrangement joins TRBV7-9 to TRBJ2-5, with D maybe TRBD2 (6 bases). Germline lookup yields CDR1 SEHNR and CDR2 FQNEAQ (reference sequence). This CDR3 contains 15 residues. With 5 bases removed from V and 4 bases from J, the gap between germline ends came to 17 bases. Here the CDR3 reads CASSPSGGRGETQYF. CDR3 in DNA: TGTGCCAGCAGCCCGAGTGGGGGGAGAGGAGAGACCCAGTACTTC. Full variable domain (missing parts from reference TRBV7-9 and TRBJ2-5): DTGVSQNPRHKITKRGQNVTFRCDPISEHNRLYWYRQTLGQGPEFLTYFQNEAQLEKSRLLSDRFSAERPKGSFSTLEIQRTEQGDSAMYLCASSPSGGRGETQYFGPGTRLLVL.

The rearrangement joins TRBV19 to TRBJ1-5; TRBD1 is a possible D gene (6 bases). This CDR3 spans 13 amino acids. Trimming took 6 bases from V and 4 from J, leaving 10 bases between them. The germline gives CDR1 LNHDA, CDR2 SQIVND (reference sequence). CDR3 coding DNA: TGTGCCAGTAGGCGCCAGGGGAATCAGCCCCAGCATTTT. Residues: CASRRQGNQPQHF.

The gene calls are TRBV30 and TRBJ2-6, with a tentative D call TRBD2 (6 bases). V was cut by 2 bases and J by 0 bases, with 14 bases left in between. The V gene's germline CDR1 is GTSNPN and CDR2 SVGIG (reference sequence). The CDR3 length is 17 residues. The CDR3, as DNA: TGTGCCTGGAGTCCCCAGATGGGGGGCTCTGGGGCCAACGTCCTGACTTTC. Encoded protein: CAWSPQMGGSGANVLTF.

This chain links TRBV5-1 with TRBJ2-7; TRBD2 aligns across 7 bases. CDR1 is SGHRS, CDR2 YFSETQ, per germline. This CDR3 has 14 residues. V lost 2 bases to trimming and J lost 3 bases; unmatched junction nucleotides: 5. CDR3 loop: CASSLTGGNYEQYF. The CDR3 DNA follows: TGCGCCAGCAGCTTAACGGGGGGAAACTACGAGCAGTACTTC.